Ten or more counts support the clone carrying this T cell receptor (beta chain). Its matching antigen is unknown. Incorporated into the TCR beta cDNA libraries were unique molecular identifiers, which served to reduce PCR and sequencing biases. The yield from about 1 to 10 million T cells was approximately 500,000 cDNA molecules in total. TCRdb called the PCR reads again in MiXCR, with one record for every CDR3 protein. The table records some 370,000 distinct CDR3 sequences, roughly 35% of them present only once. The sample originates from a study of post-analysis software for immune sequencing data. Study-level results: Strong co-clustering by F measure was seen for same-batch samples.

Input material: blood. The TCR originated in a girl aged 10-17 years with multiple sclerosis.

CDR3 bases: TGCAGCGTTGAAAGGCCGACCAATGAGCAGTTCTTC. Translation gives CSVERPTNEQFF. The V and J genes are TRBV29-1 and TRBJ2-1, with D uncertain. CDR1 and CDR2 from the germline V gene are SQVTM and ANQGSEA. The CDR3 runs 12 residues. Trimming removed 2 bases from V and 6 bases from J, with 8 bases in between.